The 16 T cell receptor beta chains below all came from one sample that was sequenced in a study of control samples from healthy donors and cancer patients. Data came from immunoSEQ multiplex PCR; TCRdb stores just in-frame clones and leaves some out. The table has approximately 50,000 clones, around nine tenths seen once. The specimen was PBMCs. Receptor source: a man aged 25 to 45 with colorectal cancer.

The chain recombines TRBV4-1 with TRBJ1-1, with no clear D. The CDR3 is 14 amino acids. Germline V lookup: CDR1 MGHRA, CDR2 YSYEKL. The V and J ends lost 1 base and 3 bases respectively, with 9 bases between them. Written as DNA, the CDR3 is TGCGCCAGCAGCCAAGCCCCCGTTTACACTGAAGCTTTCTTT. Translation: CASSQAPVYTEAFF.

V gene TRBV19 combines with J gene TRBJ2-1; the D gene is possibly TRBD1 (6 bases). The CDR3 covers 12 residues. The V end lost 5 bases, the J end lost 12 bases, and 14 bases lay between the germline ends. The germline V gene encodes CDR1 LNHDA and CDR2 SQIVND (reference sequence). CDR3 DNA: TGTGCCAGTAGTGGAACCACAGGGCGGCAGTTCTTC. It translates to CASSGTTGRQFF.

The chain couples TRBV9 to TRBJ2-4; possibly TRBD2 for D (5 bases). Trimming cost V 5 bases and J 0 bases, with 12 bases left between them. Germline values: CDR1 SGDLS, CDR2 YYNGEE. CDR3 length: 15 residues. The CDR3 here is CASSVEGLAKNIQYF. The DNA of the CDR3 is TGTGCCAGCAGTGTCGAGGGTCTAGCCAAAAACATTCAGTACTTC.

The V gene is TRBV5-1, the J gene TRBJ2-5; D possibly corresponds to TRBD1 (5 bases). Between the trimmed V and J ends, which lost 0 bases and 1 base, there was a span of 10 bases. In germline, CDR1 is SGHRS, CDR2 YFSETQ. The CDR3 runs to 15 residues. CDR3 in amino acids: CASSLEAGPQETQYF. The CDR3 bases are TGCGCCAGCAGCTTGGAGGCAGGGCCCCAAGAGACCCAGTACTTC.

The chain has TRBV5-1 and TRBJ2-7; D ambiguous. CDR3 length: 12 residues. Trimming removed 0 bases at V and 6 bases at J, with 7 bases between. Germline lookup yields CDR1 SGHRS and CDR2 YFSETQ. CDR3 DNA: TGCGCCAGCAGCTTGGTGGGTACCGAGCAGTACTTC. It yields the protein CASSLVGTEQYF.

This chain links TRBV3-1 (or the pseudogene TRBV3-2) with TRBJ1-2; perhaps TRBD1 as D (6 bases). The CDR3 runs to 15 residues. V lost 0 bases, J lost 7 bases, and 15 bases lay in between. Germline loops: CDR1 LGHDT, CDR2 YNNKEL (reference sequence). The CDR3 nucleotides read TGTGCCAGCAGCCAAGACGCCGGGGGGGCGGGTGGCTACACCTTC. Protein product: CASSQDAGGAGGYTF.

The gene calls are TRBV28 and TRBJ1-1; a possible D gene is TRBD1 (5 bases). The CDR3 is 13 amino acids. Between the trimmed V and J ends, which lost 7 bases and 6 bases, there was a span of 15 bases. Germline V gives CDR1 MDHEN, CDR2 SYDVKM. DNA of the CDR3: TGTGCCAGCATAGGAACCGGGGCCCCTGAAGCTTTCTTT. It translates to CASIGTGAPEAFF.

V usage is TRBV4-2 and J usage is TRBJ1-4, with D hard to call. This CDR3 is 14 amino acids long. Per the germline V gene, CDR1 is LGHNA and CDR2 is YNFKEQ. Trimming removed 5 bases at V and 5 bases at J, with 12 bases between. Written as DNA, the CDR3 is TGTGCCAGCAGCAAGAACACCGAAAATGAAAAACTGTTTTTT. Amino acid sequence: CASSKNTENEKLFF.

The V call is TRBV30, the J call TRBJ2-3, with D perhaps TRBD2 (5 bases). This CDR3 region has 14 residues. Looked up from germline, CDR1 is GTSNPN and CDR2 is SVGIG (reference sequence). Deletions cut 6 bases from V and 7 bases from J, with 20 bases between. CDR3 residues: CACQFGEKWYTQYF. DNA of the CDR3: TGTGCCTGTCAATTTGGGGAGAAGTGGTATACGCAGTATTTT.

The genes are TRBV11-3 and TRBJ1-5, with TRBD1 as a possible D gene (5 bases). Germline CDR1 SGHNT, CDR2 YENEEA. The V end was cut by 0 bases, the J end by 6 bases, with 12 bases between. The CDR3 has 15 amino acids. The CDR3: CASSLDRGGPQPQHF. The CDR3 DNA reads as TGTGCCAGCAGCTTAGATCGGGGGGGTCCTCAGCCCCAGCATTTT.

The V and J genes are TRBV6-5 and TRBJ1-6; 10 bases are shared with TRBD1. The CDR3 runs to 15 residues. Germline V gene lookup returns CDR1 MNHEY and CDR2 SVGAGI. The J segment lost 3 bases and the V segment lost 6 bases, leaving 2 bases of the junction unmatched. CDR3 sequence: CASRGQGLYNSPLHF. CDR3 DNA sequence: TGTGCCAGCAGGGGACAGGGGCTCTATAATTCACCCCTCCACTTT.

This clone was seen a few times. V usage is TRBV4-1 and J usage is TRBJ2-1; 11 bases are shared with TRBD2. V shed 1 base and J 6 bases; nucleotides not matched to a gene: 8. CDR3 length: 17 amino acids. Germline assignment: CDR1 MGHRA and CDR2 YSYEKL. The CDR3 nucleotides read TGCGCCAGCAGCCAAGTTCGAACTAGCGGGGGCTCCAATGAGCAGTTCTTC. Translation: CASSQVRTSGGSNEQFF.

The rearrangement links TRBV7-2 to TRBJ1-6; tentatively, D is TRBD1 (5 bases). Germline CDR1 SGHTA, CDR2 FQGNSA. The CDR3 has 17 amino acids. Trimming stripped 6 bases from V and 9 bases from J, with 24 bases between. CDR3 amino acids: CASRPPGTTGDGSPLHF. CDR3 nucleotides: TGTGCCAGCAGACCCCCGGGGACCACAGGAGACGGTTCACCCCTCCACTTT.

This sequence joins TRBV5-1 and TRBJ2-6, with D maybe TRBD2 (5 bases). Looked up from germline, CDR1 is SGHRS and CDR2 is YFSETQ. V was cut by 2 bases and J by 2 bases, with 8 bases left in between. The CDR3 sequence is 15 residues long. The CDR3 protein is CASSLDGAGANVLTF. The DNA for the CDR3 is TGCGCCAGCAGCTTAGACGGGGCTGGGGCCAACGTCCTGACTTTC.

This chain joins TRBV5-4 and TRBJ1-2; 7 bases align to TRBD1. J lost 8 bases, V lost 3 bases, and 10 bases had no gene match. CDR1 and CDR2 from the germline V gene are SGHNT and YYREEE (reference sequence). The CDR3 length is 14 residues. This chain's CDR3 is CASSSRQGARGYTF. CDR3 in DNA: TGTGCCAGCAGCTCCCGACAGGGAGCGAGAGGCTACACCTTC. Supplemented by reference TRBV5-4 and TRBJ1-2, the full variable domain reads ETGVTQSPTHLIKTRGQQVTLRCSSQSGHNTVSWYQQALGQGPQFIFQYYREEENGRGNFPPRFSGLQFPNYSSELNVNALELDDSALYLCASSSRQGARGYTFGSGTRLTVV.

This rearrangement joins TRBV10-3 to TRBJ2-7; D gene unclear. Trimming removed 3 bases from V and 5 bases from J, with 5 bases in between. This CDR3 has 11 amino acids. Germline V CDR1 and CDR2: ENHRY, SYGVKD. CDR3 sequence: CAISEGHEQYF. The CDR3 DNA follows: TGTGCCATCAGTGAAGGTCACGAGCAGTACTTC.